This is a list of T cell receptor beta chains from one sample in a study of blood T cell repertoires in COVID-19. The repertoire was sequenced with immunoSEQ multiplex PCR; TCRdb's copy has only in-frame clones and lacks some. There are about 150,000 clones in the sample; about 80% occur only once, and approximately 10% lies in the top ten. Sequenced sample: peripheral blood. These receptors were taken from an older man with active or convalescent COVID-19. The CDR3 runs from the conserved cysteine through the conserved F or W. The D gene is left open where the match is weak. Not all rows give a size; the values are once, few, many and, for expanded clones, a class.

TRBV5-1	-	-	TRBJ2-7	13	TGCGCCAGCAGCCGGACGGGAGACTACGAGCAGTACTTC	CASSRTGDYEQYF
TRBV5-1	TRBD1	-	TRBJ1-1	15	TGCGCCAGCAGCTTTACAGGGGCGGGGAACACTGAAGCTTTCTTT	CASSFTGAGNTEAFF
TRBV5-1	TRBD1	-	TRBJ2-2	15	TGCGCCAGCAGCTTTAGGACAGGAAGAACCGGGGAGCTGTTTTTT	CASSFRTGRTGELFF
TRBV12-3/TRBV12-4	TRBD1	once	TRBJ1-1	13	TGTGCCAGCAGTCGCACAGGGGCCACTGAAGCTTTCTTT	CASSRTGATEAFF
TRBV5-4	-	-	TRBJ2-3	18	TGTGCCAGCAGCCAGGAGGCACGCTCCTCCCGTAGCACAGATACGCAGTATTTT	CASSQEARSSRSTDTQYF
TRBV4-3	TRBD2	-	TRBJ2-1	17	TGCGCCAGCAGCCAAGATAGGTCTAGCGGATACTACAATGAGCAGTTCTTC	CASSQDRSSGYYNEQFF
TRBV6-2/TRBV6-3	-	-	TRBJ1-2	13	TGTGCCAGCAGTTTCCTACCCGGCTATGGCTACACCTTC	CASSFLPGYGYTF
TRBV6-2/TRBV6-3	TRBD1	-	TRBJ1-5	18	TGTGCCAGCAGTTACTCCGGACAGGGATTTTATAGCAATCAGCCCCAGCATTTT	CASSYSGQGFYSNQPQHF
TRBV18	TRBD1	-	TRBJ1-2	13	TGTGCCAGCTCACCAGACAGGGGGGATGGCTACACCTTC	CASSPDRGDGYTF
TRBV7-2	-	-	TRBJ1-1	14	TGTGCCAGCAGCTTAGATGGAGGGGTGAGTGAAGCTTTCTTT	CASSLDGGVSEAFF
TRBV19	-	few	TRBJ2-2	14	TGTGCCAGTAGTGGCTCCTCCGCGGCCGGGGAGCTGTTTTTT	CASSGSSAAGELFF
TRBV19	-	-	TRBJ2-7	13	TGTGCCAGTAGTACCGACAGGACCTACGAGCAGTACTTC	CASSTDRTYEQYF
TRBV7-9	TRBD1	few	TRBJ1-4	15	TGTGCCAGCAGCTTCCGGGACAGGGGTAGTGAAAAACTGTTTTTT	CASSFRDRGSEKLFF
TRBV5-6	TRBD1	once	TRBJ1-1	14	TGTGCCAGCAGCTTGCCAGGGGGGTTCACTGAAGCTTTCTTT	CASSLPGGFTEAFF
TRBV11-2	-	-	TRBJ1-1	15	TGTGCCAGCAGCTTAGTGGCAGGGATGAACACTGAAGCTTTCTTT	CASSLVAGMNTEAFF
TRBV19	-	-	TRBJ1-5	15	TGTGCCAGTAGCCCTGACAGAAGGTTCAATCAGCCCCAGCATTTT	CASSPDRRFNQPQHF
TRBV19	-	-	TRBJ2-6	15	TGTGCCAGTAAGGCAGGCCGCTCTGGGGCCAACGTCCTGACTTTC	CASKAGRSGANVLTF
TRBV3-1/TRBV3-2	-	once	TRBJ1-4	18	TGTGCCAGCAGCCGCCGGTTCAGGGGTGGATCGACTAATGAAAAACTGTTTTTT	CASSRRFRGGSTNEKLFF
TRBV6-2/TRBV6-3	-	-	TRBJ1-6	11	TGTGCCAGCAGTTCGAGGTCACCCCTCCACTTT	CASSSRSPLHF
TRBV7-3	TRBD2	few	TRBJ2-7	15	TGTGCCAGCAGCCCTAGCGGGAGCGTATCCTACGAGCAGTACTTC	CASSPSGSVSYEQYF
TRBV5-1	TRBD2	-	TRBJ2-7	16	TGCGCCAGCAGCTTGGCGGCGGGAGATGGCACCTACGAGCAGTACTTC	CASSLAAGDGTYEQYF
TRBV19	TRBD1	-	TRBJ1-5	16	TGTGCCAGTAGCCATGGGCGGGACAGGGGTTATCAGCCCCAGCATTTT	CASSHGRDRGYQPQHF
TRBV28	TRBD2	-	TRBJ2-5	13	TGTGCCAGCAGATTAGCGGGGTGGGAGACCCAGTACTTC	CASRLAGWETQYF
TRBV5-1	-	-	TRBJ2-2	14	TGCGCCAGCACCATAGCGCCCAACACCGGGGAGCTGTTTTTT	CASTIAPNTGELFF